This TCR beta chain derives from a study of blood T cells in healthy people across ages (dated by TCRdb to 2014 to 2015). As for the study more broadly: In model experiments, roughly one uniquely barcoded TCR beta cDNA molecule per two T cells was captured by template switching. The donors were divided into four age groups: young (average around 16 years), middle-aged (approximately 41), aged (about 60) and long-lived (about 79). To avoid experimental bias, donors of different ages were distributed randomly across sequencing lanes. The study measured age-related changes in TCR beta repertoire diversity using deep sequencing normalized with unique cDNA molecular identifiers. Using the same blood draw, the study looked at two additional independent replicas of 1 million unique cDNA reads for two donors, one aged 18 to 30 and the other aged 80 or older. Summary of the overall study and its limitations: A strong correlation was found between observed TCR beta diversity and the percentage of naive T cells measured by flow cytometry. Because the CMV infection status of the donors was unknown, age-related changes in expanded clonotypes may potentially have been confounded. Compared with the aged group, the long-lived group had more naive CD4+ T cells, fewer expanded clones and increased TCR diversity, suggesting age selection. Observed TCR beta diversity per million T cells fell roughly linearly with age, and a significant reduction was already apparent by age around 40. Since profiling was done on bulk unsorted PBMCs, naive and antigen-experienced compartments could not be conclusively compared. Total diversity estimates from one million sequenced T cells were considered lower bounds and underestimates.

Libraries were prepared through 5' RACE. This sample was sequenced with an Illumina HiSeq 2500. The second PCR ran for roughly 6 to 11 cycles and used a J-beta primer mix along with a sample-barcoded 5' primer. A unique molecular identifier was introduced onto each TCR beta cDNA molecule by a template-switch 5' adaptor carrying 12 random nucleotides. Each sample yielded at least 2.5 million CDR3-containing paired-end reads. The Mint cDNA synthesis kit, primed by a TRBC-specific oligonucleotide, was used to synthesize first-strand cDNA from all RNA. Following uracil-DNA glycosylase treatment, all cDNA underwent a first 18-cycle PCR with the universal primers M1SS and BC2_uni_R. The authors processed their data as follows. For normalization, 1 million high-quality reads, each with a distinct molecular identifier, were randomly selected from each sample. Instead of being binned into consensus sequences, reads that shared molecular identifiers were thrown out. CDR3 identification, clonotype clustering and error correction used MiTCR with a Q25 quality threshold and the strictest error-elimination algorithm. A nonparametric unseen species model using Euler transformation provided a lower-bound estimate of total TCR beta diversity. The public sequencing data were trimmed at Q25 with fastp and processed into clonotypes with MiXCR by TCRdb, which kept only in-frame beta chains. Every CDR3 protein is listed once, alongside the most common genes and DNA of its rows. TCRdb, not the original authors, processed these V and J calls. The sample has 700,000 to 850,000 distinct CDR3 sequences on record, about 48% of them singletons. Clones ranked in the top ten supply approximately 40% of the sample.

The cysteine opens and the phenylalanine closes a CDR3 of 14 amino acids. Only the CDR3 DNA is retained, 42 bases long and in frame from the first base. The germline ends are 18 bases apart after V is trimmed by 5 bases and J by 10 bases. CDR1 and CDR2 are read off the germline V gene (reference sequence) as LNHDA and SQIVND. The roughly 39 donors, aged roughly 6 to 100 years, were systemically healthy Caucasian individuals from Russia. Approximately 11 milliliters of peripheral blood were drawn from each donor into EDTA-treated Vacutainer tubes. Ficoll-Paque density-gradient centrifugation was used to isolate PBMCs, with at least 6.5 million obtained per sample. Trizol reagent was used to extract total RNA from PBMCs, with at least 6 micrograms per sample. For every donor, an aliquot of PBMCs went through flow cytometry to measure the percentages of naive CD45RAhigh/CD27high T cells. In regard to this clonotype: Its target antigen remains unknown. Base-call qualities are not available, and no considerably larger clone is one nucleotide away.

This sequence uses TRBV19 and TRBJ2-1; there is no confident call for the D gene. Sequenced material: blood. The receptor was derived from a man at least 80 years old in good health. The DNA sequence follows: TGTGCCAGTAGTCCAACAGACAACTCCTACGAGCAGTTCTTC. This yields the protein CASSPTDNSYEQFF.